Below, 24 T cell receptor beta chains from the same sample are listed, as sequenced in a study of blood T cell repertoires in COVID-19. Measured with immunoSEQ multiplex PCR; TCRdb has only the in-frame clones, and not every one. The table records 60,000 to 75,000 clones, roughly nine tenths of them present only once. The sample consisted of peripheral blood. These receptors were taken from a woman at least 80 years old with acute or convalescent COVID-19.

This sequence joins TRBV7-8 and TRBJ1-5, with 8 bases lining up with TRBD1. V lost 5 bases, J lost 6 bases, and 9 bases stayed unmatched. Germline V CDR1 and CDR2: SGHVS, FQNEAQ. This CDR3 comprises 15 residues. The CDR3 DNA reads TGTGCCAGCAGCCACAGGGGGGGGCAGAGTCAGCCCCAGCATTTT. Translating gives CASSHRGGQSQPQHF.

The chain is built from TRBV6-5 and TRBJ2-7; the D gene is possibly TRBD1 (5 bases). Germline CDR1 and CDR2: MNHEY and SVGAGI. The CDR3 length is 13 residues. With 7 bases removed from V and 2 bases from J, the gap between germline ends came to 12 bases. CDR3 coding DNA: TGTGCCAGCACGGGCAGGGCCACCTACGAGCAGTACTTC. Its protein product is CASTGRATYEQYF.

This CDR3 is CASSSYGASSYEQYF. DNA of the CDR3: TGCGCCAGCAGCTCTTATGGGGCCTCCTCCTACGAGCAGTACTTC. The chain combines TRBV5-1 with TRBJ2-7, with a tentative D call TRBD1 (5 bases). The germline gives CDR1 SGHRS, CDR2 YFSETQ. The CDR3 consists of 15 residues. Trimming took 3 bases from V and 0 from J, leaving 13 bases between them. Combining the CDR3 with reference TRBV5-1 and TRBJ2-7 gives the whole variable domain KAGVTQTPRYLIKTRGQQVTLSCSPISGHRSVSWYQQTPGQGLQFLFEYFSETQRNKGNFPGRFSGRQFSNSRSEMNVSTLELGDSALYLCASSSYGASSYEQYFGPGTRLTVT.

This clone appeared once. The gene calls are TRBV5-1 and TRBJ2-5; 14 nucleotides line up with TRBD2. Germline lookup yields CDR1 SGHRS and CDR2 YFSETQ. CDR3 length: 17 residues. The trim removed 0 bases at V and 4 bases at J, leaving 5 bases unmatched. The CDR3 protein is CASSLVEGTSGGETQYF. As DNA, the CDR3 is TGCGCCAGCAGCTTGGTAGAGGGGACTAGCGGGGGAGAGACCCAGTACTTC.

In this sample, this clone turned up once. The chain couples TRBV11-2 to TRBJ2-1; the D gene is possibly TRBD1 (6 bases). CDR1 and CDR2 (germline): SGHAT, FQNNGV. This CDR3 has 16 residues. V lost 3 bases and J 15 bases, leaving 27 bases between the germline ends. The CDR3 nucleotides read TGTGCCAGCAGCTTCCAGGGGAGTAGAAACCGAGGTGACGCGTTCTTC. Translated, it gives CASSFQGSRNRGDAFF.

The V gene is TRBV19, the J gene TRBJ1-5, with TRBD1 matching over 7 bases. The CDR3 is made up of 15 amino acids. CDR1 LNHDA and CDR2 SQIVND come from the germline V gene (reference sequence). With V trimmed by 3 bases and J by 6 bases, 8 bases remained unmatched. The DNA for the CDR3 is TGTGCCAGTAGTATTCTAGGGGGCGGCGGTCAGCCCCAGCATTTT. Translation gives CASSILGGGGQPQHF.

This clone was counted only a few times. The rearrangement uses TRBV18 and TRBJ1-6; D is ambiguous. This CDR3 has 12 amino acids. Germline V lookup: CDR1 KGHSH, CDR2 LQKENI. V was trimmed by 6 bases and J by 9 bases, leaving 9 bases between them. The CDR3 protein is CASSPAGSPLHF. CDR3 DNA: TGTGCCAGCTCTCCAGCAGGTTCACCCCTCCACTTT.

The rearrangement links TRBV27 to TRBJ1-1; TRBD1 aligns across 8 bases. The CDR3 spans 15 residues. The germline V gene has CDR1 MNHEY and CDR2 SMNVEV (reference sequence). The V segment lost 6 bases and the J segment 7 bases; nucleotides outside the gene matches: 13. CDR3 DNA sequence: TGTGCCAGCAGATACGGTCGGGACAGGAATGGTGAAGCTTTCTTT. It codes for CASRYGRDRNGEAFF.

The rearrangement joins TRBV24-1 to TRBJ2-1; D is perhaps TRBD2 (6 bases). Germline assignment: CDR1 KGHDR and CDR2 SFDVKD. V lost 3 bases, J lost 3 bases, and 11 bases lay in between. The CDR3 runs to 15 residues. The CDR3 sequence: CATSDGTSNYNEQFF. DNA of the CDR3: TGTGCCACCAGTGATGGGACTTCAAACTACAATGAGCAGTTCTTC.

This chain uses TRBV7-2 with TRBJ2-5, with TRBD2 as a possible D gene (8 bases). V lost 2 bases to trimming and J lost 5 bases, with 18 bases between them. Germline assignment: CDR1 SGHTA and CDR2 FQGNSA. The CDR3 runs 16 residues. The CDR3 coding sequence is TGTGCCAGCAGCTTAAGTTCGGGAGGGGGACAGGAGACCCAGTACTTC. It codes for CASSLSSGGGQETQYF.

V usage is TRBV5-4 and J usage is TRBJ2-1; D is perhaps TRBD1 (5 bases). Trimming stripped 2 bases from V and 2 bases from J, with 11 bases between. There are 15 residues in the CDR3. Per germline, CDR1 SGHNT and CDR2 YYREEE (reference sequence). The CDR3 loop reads CASSFRVGTYNEQFF. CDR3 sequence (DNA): TGTGCCAGCAGCTTCAGGGTAGGAACCTACAATGAGCAGTTCTTC. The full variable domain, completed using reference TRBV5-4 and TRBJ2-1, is ETGVTQSPTHLIKTRGQQVTLRCSSQSGHNTVSWYQQALGQGPQFIFQYYREEENGRGNFPPRFSGLQFPNYSSELNVNALELDDSALYLCASSFRVGTYNEQFFGPGTRLTVL.

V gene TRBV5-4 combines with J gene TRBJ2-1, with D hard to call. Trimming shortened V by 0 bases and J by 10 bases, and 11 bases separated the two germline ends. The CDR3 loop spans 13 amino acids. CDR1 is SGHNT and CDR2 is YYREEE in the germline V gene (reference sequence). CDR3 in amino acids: CASSLDPEREQFF. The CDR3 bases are TGTGCCAGCAGCTTGGATCCGGAGAGGGAGCAGTTCTTC.

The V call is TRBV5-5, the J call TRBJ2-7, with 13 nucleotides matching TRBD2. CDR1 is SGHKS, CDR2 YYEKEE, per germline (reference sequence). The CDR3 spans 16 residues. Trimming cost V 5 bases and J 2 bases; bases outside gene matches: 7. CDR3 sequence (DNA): TGTGCCAGCAGGGTTATACTAGCGGGAGGGCCCTACGAGCAGTACTTC. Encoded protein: CASRVILAGGPYEQYF. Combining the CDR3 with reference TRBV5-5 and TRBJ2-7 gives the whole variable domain DAGVTQSPTHLIKTRGQQVTLRCSPISGHKSVSWYQQVLGQGPQFIFQYYEKEERGRGNFPDRFSARQFPNYSSELNVNALLLGDSALYLCASRVILAGGPYEQYFGPGTRLTVT.

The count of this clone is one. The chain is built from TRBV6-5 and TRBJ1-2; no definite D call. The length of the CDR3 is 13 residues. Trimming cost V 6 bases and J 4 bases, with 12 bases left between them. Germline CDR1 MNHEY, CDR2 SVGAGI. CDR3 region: CASSPGMGYGYTF. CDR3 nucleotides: TGTGCCAGCAGCCCCGGGATGGGCTATGGCTACACCTTC.

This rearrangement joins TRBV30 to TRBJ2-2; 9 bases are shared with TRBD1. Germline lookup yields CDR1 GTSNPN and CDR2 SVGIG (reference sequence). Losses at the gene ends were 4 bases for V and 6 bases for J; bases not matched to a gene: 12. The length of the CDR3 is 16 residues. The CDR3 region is CAWNAWTGVLSGELFF. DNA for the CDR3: TGTGCCTGGAATGCTTGGACAGGGGTTTTGTCCGGGGAGCTGTTTTTT.

CDR3 loop: CASAGGSYNSPLHF. The CDR3 DNA reads as TGCGCCAGCGCGGGCGGCTCCTATAATTCACCCCTCCACTTT. The chain is built from TRBV5-1 and TRBJ1-6; D is undetermined. Trimming took 7 bases from V and 0 from J, leaving 8 bases between them. Germline V gene lookup returns CDR1 SGHRS and CDR2 YFSETQ. CDR3 length: 14 amino acids.

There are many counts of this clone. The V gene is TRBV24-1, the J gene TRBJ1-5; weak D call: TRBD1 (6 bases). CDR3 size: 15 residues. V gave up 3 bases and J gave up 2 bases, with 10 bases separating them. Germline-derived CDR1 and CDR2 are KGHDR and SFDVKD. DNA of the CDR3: TGTGCCACCAGTGATCCACAGGGAGGCAATCAGCCCCAGCATTTT. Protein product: CATSDPQGGNQPQHF.

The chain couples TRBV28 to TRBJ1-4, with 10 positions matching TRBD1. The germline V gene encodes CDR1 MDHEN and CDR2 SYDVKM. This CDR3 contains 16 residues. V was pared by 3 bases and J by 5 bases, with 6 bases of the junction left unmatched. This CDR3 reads CASSLGQGPLNEKLFF. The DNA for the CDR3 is TGTGCCAGCAGTTTGGGACAGGGGCCATTGAATGAAAAACTGTTTTTT.

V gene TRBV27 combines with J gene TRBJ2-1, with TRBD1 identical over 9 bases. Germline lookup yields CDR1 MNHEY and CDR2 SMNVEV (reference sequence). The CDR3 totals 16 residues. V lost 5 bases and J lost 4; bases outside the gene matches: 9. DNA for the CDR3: TGTGCCAGCAGTGCTATGAGGGACAGGGCTTACAATGAGCAGTTCTTC. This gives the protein CASSAMRDRAYNEQFF.

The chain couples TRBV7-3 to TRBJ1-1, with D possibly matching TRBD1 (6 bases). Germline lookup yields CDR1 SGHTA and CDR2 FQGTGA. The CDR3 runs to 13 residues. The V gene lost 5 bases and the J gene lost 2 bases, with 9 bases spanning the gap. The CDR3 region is CASSRGGNTEAFF. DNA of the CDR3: TGTGCCAGCAGCCGGGGGGGCAACACTGAAGCTTTCTTT. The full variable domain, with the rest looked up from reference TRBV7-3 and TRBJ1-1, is GAGVSQTPSNKVTEKGKYVELRCDPISGHTALYWYRQSLGQGPEFLIYFQGTGAADDSGLPNDRFFAVRPEGSVSTLKIQRTERGDSAVYLCASSRGGNTEAFFGQGTRLTVV.

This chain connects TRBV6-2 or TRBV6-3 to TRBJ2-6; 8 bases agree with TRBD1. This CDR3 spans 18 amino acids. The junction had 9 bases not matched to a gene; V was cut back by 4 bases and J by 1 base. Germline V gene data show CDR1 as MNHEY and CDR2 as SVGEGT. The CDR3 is CASSFPMDRASGANVLTF. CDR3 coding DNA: TGTGCCAGCAGTTTCCCGATGGACAGGGCTTCTGGGGCCAACGTCCTGACTTTC.

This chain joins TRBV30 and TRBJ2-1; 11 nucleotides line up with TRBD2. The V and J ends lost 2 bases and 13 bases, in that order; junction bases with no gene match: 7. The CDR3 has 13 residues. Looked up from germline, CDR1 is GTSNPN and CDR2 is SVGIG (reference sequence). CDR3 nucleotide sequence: TGTGCCTGGAGTCCCCTGACTAGCGGGGTTCAGTTCTTC. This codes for CAWSPLTSGVQFF.

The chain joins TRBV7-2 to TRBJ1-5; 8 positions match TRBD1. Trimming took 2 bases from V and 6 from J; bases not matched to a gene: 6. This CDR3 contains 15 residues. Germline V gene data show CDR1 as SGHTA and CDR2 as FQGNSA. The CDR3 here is CASSLFQGAIQPQHF. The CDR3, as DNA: TGTGCCAGCAGCTTATTTCAGGGGGCGATTCAGCCCCAGCATTTT. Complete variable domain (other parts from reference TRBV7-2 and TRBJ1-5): GAGVSQSPSNKVTEKGKDVELRCDPISGHTALYWYRQSLGQGLEFLIYFQGNSAPDKSGLPSDRFSAERTGGSVSTLTIQRTQQEDSAVYLCASSLFQGAIQPQHFGDGTRLSIL.

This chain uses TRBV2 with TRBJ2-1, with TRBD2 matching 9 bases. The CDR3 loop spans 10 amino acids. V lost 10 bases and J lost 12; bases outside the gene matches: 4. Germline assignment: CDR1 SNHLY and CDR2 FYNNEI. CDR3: CANSGSGQFF. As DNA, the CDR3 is TGTGCCAATAGCGGGAGTGGGCAGTTCTTC.